Below, 25 T cell receptor beta chains from the same sample are listed, as sequenced in a study of blood T cell repertoires in COVID-19. The protocol was immunoSEQ multiplex PCR, while the TCRdb copy is restricted to in-frame clones and leaves out a portion. The data hold approximately 60,000 clones, with 85% to 95% observed a single time. The sequenced sample was peripheral blood. Receptors were obtained from a man aged 70 or older with active COVID-19.

The DNA for the CDR3 is TGTGCCAGCAGCTTAGCATATGGGCAGGGGGCACCCCTCCACTTT. Its protein product is CASSLAYGQGAPLHF. The chain couples TRBV7-2 to TRBJ1-6; the match to TRBD1 covers 7 bases. The V gene's germline CDR1 is SGHTA and CDR2 FQGNSA. The CDR3 runs 15 residues. J gave up 11 bases and V 0 bases, and 7 bases lay outside the gene matches.

In DNA form, the CDR3 reads TGTGCCAGCAGTCTAGACAATCAGCCCCAGCATTTT. Translating gives CASSLDNQPQHF. The rearrangement uses TRBV28 and TRBJ1-5; unclear D gene. Per germline, CDR1 MDHEN and CDR2 SYDVKM. The CDR3 length is 12 residues. V lost 5 bases and J 3 bases, leaving 5 bases between the germline ends.

In this sample, this clone turned up once. This chain connects TRBV6-5 to TRBJ2-7, with D tentatively TRBD1 (5 bases). This CDR3 is 12 amino acids long. Germline-derived CDR1 and CDR2 are MNHEY and SVGAGI. V lost 6 bases and J 6 bases, leaving 12 bases between the germline ends. CDR3 protein: CASSGLGVEQYV. The CDR3 DNA sequence: TGTGCCAGCAGCGGCTTAGGGGTCGAGCAGTACGTC.

This clone was detected once. The rearrangement links TRBV5-4 to TRBJ1-1, with no clear D. Germline CDR1 reads SGHNT; CDR2 reads YYREEE (reference sequence). The CDR3 spans 14 residues. Trimming removed 2 bases from V and 3 bases from J, with 11 bases in between. The CDR3 region has the DNA TGTGCCAGCAGCTTTGCGGGGAGTTACACTGAAGCTTTCTTT. Translated, it gives CASSFAGSYTEAFF. Based on the CDR3 plus reference TRBV5-4 and TRBJ1-1, the full variable domain is ETGVTQSPTHLIKTRGQQVTLRCSSQSGHNTVSWYQQALGQGPQFIFQYYREEENGRGNFPPRFSGLQFPNYSSELNVNALELDDSALYLCASSFAGSYTEAFFGQGTRLTVV.

This chain uses TRBV7-3 with TRBJ2-1, with 13 bases identical to TRBD2. J was trimmed by 9 bases and V by 5 bases; bases with no gene match: 7. There are 15 residues in the CDR3. The germline V gene encodes CDR1 SGHTA and CDR2 FQGTGA. The CDR3 DNA is TGTGCCAGCAGCATGGGACTAGCGGGGTCCCCTGAGCAGTTCTTC. This codes for CASSMGLAGSPEQFF.

Only one count was recorded for this clone. The CDR3 sequence: CASSFAGELFF. Here the CDR3 DNA reads TGTGCCAGCAGCTTCGCCGGGGAGCTGTTTTTT. This chain joins TRBV11-2 and TRBJ2-2; D is undetermined. This CDR3 is 11 amino acids long. V shed 3 bases and J shed 6 bases, with 2 bases lying between them. Germline assignment: CDR1 SGHAT and CDR2 FQNNGV.

V is TRBV2 and J is TRBJ2-2, with D perhaps TRBD1 (5 bases). The CDR3 loop spans 14 amino acids. Germline V gene sequence: CDR1 SNHLY, CDR2 FYNNEI. V was clipped by 6 bases and J by 6 bases, with 14 bases between them. The CDR3 loop reads CASRKVGQAGELFF. In nucleotides, the CDR3 is TGTGCCAGCAGGAAGGTGGGGCAGGCCGGGGAGCTGTTTTTT.

The rearrangement uses TRBV6-5 and TRBJ1-1; D call uncertain. V was clipped by 6 bases and J by 5 bases, with 10 bases between them. The CDR3 covers 12 residues. Germline V gives CDR1 MNHEY, CDR2 SVGAGI. The CDR3 reads CASRSSFTEAFF. The CDR3 nucleotides are TGTGCCAGCAGGTCGTCCTTTACTGAAGCTTTCTTT.

The chain has TRBV6-6 and TRBJ1-1; a weak D match, TRBD1 (5 bases). The CDR3 loop spans 13 amino acids. Germline loops: CDR1 MNHNY, CDR2 SVGAGI (reference sequence). Between the trimmed V and J ends, which lost 2 bases and 6 bases, there was a span of 10 bases. The CDR3 bases are TGTGCCAGCAGTTACCCCGGGGGAGCTGAAGCTTTCTTT. Translating it yields CASSYPGGAEAFF.

Here the CDR3 DNA reads TGCAGCGTTGAAGATTGGGGGGAGAACACCATATATTTT. This codes for CSVEDWGENTIYF. J is TRBJ1-3 and V is TRBV29-1, with D perhaps TRBD1 (5 bases). This CDR3 has 13 residues. V lost 0 bases to trimming and J lost 7 bases, with 10 bases between them. The germline V gene has CDR1 SQVTM and CDR2 ANQGSEA.

This sequence joins TRBV14 and TRBJ2-2; D may be TRBD1 (6 bases). There are 16 residues in the CDR3. Trimming took off 4 bases at V and 6 bases at J, with 18 bases between the two ends. The germline CDR1 and CDR2 sequences are SGHDN and FVKESK. The CDR3 protein is CASSRNTLQGAGELFF. CDR3 sequence (DNA): TGTGCCAGCAGCCGTAACACCTTACAGGGTGCCGGGGAGCTGTTTTTT.

The chain employs TRBV27 and TRBJ2-2; weak D call: TRBD1 (6 bases). From germline, CDR1 is MNHEY and CDR2 SMNVEV (reference sequence). V was trimmed by 11 bases and J by 2 bases, leaving 27 bases between them. This CDR3 has 18 residues. DNA for the CDR3: TGTGCCCTAGGCCAAAACCGAAAAGGACAGTTTAACACCGGGGAGCTGTTTTTT. Its protein product is CALGQNRKGQFNTGELFF.

This clone showed up just once. This chain connects TRBV7-9 to TRBJ1-2; 7 nucleotides agree with TRBD1. The CDR3 consists of 16 residues. Germline trimming cut 6 bases from V and 1 base from J; bases unmatched to any gene: 11. From germline, CDR1 is SEHNR and CDR2 FQNEAQ (reference sequence). The CDR3 reads CASRGTGQYYNYGYTF. The CDR3 DNA is TGTGCCAGCAGAGGAACGGGACAGTACTATAACTATGGCTACACCTTC.

The chain carries TRBV5-4 and TRBJ1-2; TRBD1 agrees at 9 bases. Germline values: CDR1 SGHNT, CDR2 YYREEE (reference sequence). The CDR3 sequence is 16 residues long. Unmatched junction bases numbered 11, after V lost 4 bases and J lost 4 bases. CDR3 residues: CASSPRTGVPFYGYTF. CDR3 DNA sequence: TGTGCCAGCAGCCCGAGGACAGGGGTACCCTTCTATGGCTACACCTTC.

The chain couples TRBV5-4 to TRBJ2-5; possibly TRBD1 for D (6 bases). The CDR3 is 15 amino acids. Between the trimmed V and J ends, which lost 5 bases and 3 bases, there was a span of 17 bases. Per the germline V gene, CDR1 is SGHNT and CDR2 is YYREEE (reference sequence). CDR3 protein: CASRLSGTREETQYF. The DNA for the CDR3 is TGTGCCAGCAGACTATCCGGGACACGGGAAGAGACCCAGTACTTC.

The chain links TRBV9 to TRBJ2-1; 9 bases are shared with TRBD2. This CDR3 region has 19 residues. Germline V gene sequence: CDR1 SGDLS, CDR2 YYNGEE. The trim removed 0 bases at V and 3 bases at J, leaving 13 bases unmatched. CDR3 DNA: TGTGCCAGCAGCGTAGACGTAGGACACAAGCGGGGGGACTACAATGAGCAGTTCTTC. Its translation is CASSVDVGHKRGDYNEQFF.

Here the CDR3 DNA reads TGTGCCAGCAGCATTCGCGGTGGACACCTCTATGGCTACACCTTC. It codes for CASSIRGGHLYGYTF. The chain joins TRBV21-1 to TRBJ1-2; the table's D call TRBD1 went unverified against the DNA. TRBV21-1 is given as a pseudogene. The CDR3 covers 15 residues.

V and J are TRBV19 and TRBJ1-5, with 10 bases fitting TRBD1. Trimming cost V 0 bases and J 4 bases; bases outside gene matches: 0. Germline assignment: CDR1 LNHDA and CDR2 SQIVND (reference sequence). The CDR3 is made up of 15 amino acids. The CDR3 DNA follows: TGTGCCAGTAGTATAGAGGACAGGGGGAATCAGCCCCAGCATTTT. Translating gives CASSIEDRGNQPQHF. The whole variable domain, filled in from reference TRBV19 and TRBJ1-5, reads DGGITQSPKYLFRKEGQNVTLSCEQNLNHDAMYWYRQDPGQGLRLIYYSQIVNDFQKGDIAEGYSVSREKKESFPLTVTSAQKNPTAFYLCASSIEDRGNQPQHFGDGTRLSIL.

The chain employs TRBV3-1 (or the pseudogene TRBV3-2) and TRBJ2-5; D ambiguous. Germline V lookup: CDR1 LGHDT, CDR2 YNNKEL (reference sequence). This CDR3 is 12 amino acids long. Trimming took 4 bases from V and 1 from J, leaving 4 bases between them. CDR3 amino acids: CASSLGQETQYF. In nucleotides, the CDR3 is TGTGCCAGCAGCCTCGGCCAAGAGACCCAGTACTTC.

The table lists this clone with a count of one. V usage is TRBV4-2 and J usage is TRBJ1-2, with a tentative D call TRBD1 (5 bases). This CDR3 has 13 amino acids. Germline V gives CDR1 LGHNA, CDR2 YNFKEQ. Trimming cost V 0 bases and J 8 bases, with 10 bases left between them. The CDR3: CASSQDPTGGYTF. CDR3 nucleotide sequence: TGTGCCAGCAGCCAAGATCCTACAGGAGGCTACACCTTC.

The J gene is TRBJ2-7, the V gene TRBV7-8; D gene uncertain. Trimming removed 4 bases at V and 0 bases at J, with 7 bases between. Germline CDR1 reads SGHVS; CDR2 reads FQNEAQ. CDR3 size: 13 residues. In nucleotides, the CDR3 is TGTGCCAGCAGCTCCCGCAGCTCCTACGAGCAGTACGTC. Its protein is CASSSRSSYEQYV.

The chain combines TRBV4-3 with TRBJ2-3; TRBD2 aligns across 8 bases. The junction had 1 base not matched to a gene; V was cut back by 4 bases and J by 4 bases. This CDR3 region has 13 residues. Germline CDR1 LGHNA, CDR2 YSLEER. The DNA for the CDR3 is TGCGCCAGCAGCCCCGGGGGGGCAGATACGCAGTATTTT. Translated, it gives CASSPGGADTQYF.

V is TRBV2 and J is TRBJ1-2; 9 bases line up with TRBD1. V shed 2 bases and J 6 bases; nucleotides not matched to a gene: 13. Germline V gene data show CDR1 as SNHLY and CDR2 as FYNNEI. CDR3 size: 17 residues. The CDR3 DNA reads as TGTGCCAGCAGTGAATTCGCAGGAGTACAGGGGGCGAATGGCTACACCTTC. Translation gives CASSEFAGVQGANGYTF.

The V and J genes are TRBV7-9 and TRBJ2-1; 12 nucleotides agree with TRBD2. Germline CDR1 SEHNR, CDR2 FQNEAQ (reference sequence). V shed 0 bases, J shed 5 bases, and the junction held 2 bases outside the gene matches. This CDR3 has 16 amino acids. Here the CDR3 DNA reads TGTGCCAGCAGCTTAGCGGCTAGCGGGGGGGACAATGAGCAGTTCTTC. Amino acid sequence: CASSLAASGGDNEQFF.

The chain carries TRBV5-1 and TRBJ2-3; possibly TRBD2 for D (5 bases). The CDR3 is 17 amino acids. Germline lookup yields CDR1 SGHRS and CDR2 YFSETQ. The V gene lost 1 base and the J gene lost 4 bases, with 19 bases spanning the gap. The CDR3 DNA reads as TGCGCCAGCAGCTTGCCCGGAGCGGCAGGTAGCGCAGATACGCAGTATTTT. Protein sequence: CASSLPGAAGSADTQYF.